This TCR beta chain emerged from a study of radiotherapy plus CTLA-4 blockade in lung cancer (dated by TCRdb to the late 2010s). Background on the whole study: Objective responses were observed in roughly a sixth of enrolled patients, and disease control was achieved in around 28%. Results and caveats for the whole study, not just this receptor: After treatment with radiotherapy and ipilimumab, TCR clones that originated in tumors expanded in peripheral blood. The strongest predictors of response were reported to be early dynamic shifts in blood T cell clones along with a rise in serum interferon-beta following radiation.

Libraries were constructed by the immunoSEQ multiplex PCR assay. This is the immuneACCESS table as TCRdb keeps it, with only in-frame sequences that have V and J called. A part of the clones is gone; compared with another copy, unresolved V genes explain less than half, and the rest is unexplained. In all, the sample holds about 120,000 clones, and around 89% of those were seen once. The ten largest clones add up to just under 7% of the sample. The CDR3 covers 14 residues, taking in both the cysteine and the phenylalanine. The CDR3 DNA has 42 bases and is translated from base 1. The junction carries 14 bases between V and J, which are trimmed by 9 bases and 0 bases respectively. Focal radiation therapy combined with CTLA-4 blockade (ipilimumab) was tested in patients with chemo-refractory metastatic non-small-cell lung cancer. Comments on this clone: Its antigen has not been determined. No much larger clonotype is one base removed from it; base qualities were not supplied.

The clonotype comes from a human donor with non-small cell lung cancer that progressed on radiotherapy plus ipilimumab. The V and J segments used are TRBV6-7 and TRBJ2-5; matching of 6 bases hints at TRBD1 as the D gene. TRBV6-7 is recorded as an ORF, its role being uncertain. Specimen: peripheral blood, collected from a patient treated with radiotherapy plus ipilimumab. The nucleotide sequence reads as follows: TGTGCCAGACCGGGACATCTGTACCAAGAGACCCAGTACTTC. This yields the protein CARPGHLYQETQYF.